This T cell receptor (beta chain) was captured by sequencing in a study of T-cell reconstitution after alpha-beta-depleted transplantation in children. Study results and limitations: Surviving recipient T cells and thymic progenitors accounted for the high day-60 TCRbeta diversity observed in some patients. At one year after transplant, newly produced T cells mostly accounted for T-cell counts and diversity. As was reported, about two months after transplant, alpha-beta T cells came from several hundred expanded graft clones.

Germline CDR1 is MNHEY and CDR2 is SVGAGI. The V segment lost 4 bases and the J segment 6 bases; nucleotides outside the gene matches: 6. The CDR3 is made up of 16 amino acids. Concerning this clonotype itself: The antigen remains undetermined.

Library preparation (for TCRbeta) was performed with unique molecular identifiers. TCRdb reprocessed the PCR reads with MiXCR, giving one entry per CDR3 protein. The top ten clones hold around 38% of a sample with 25,000 to 30,000 distinct CDR3 sequences, about 18% of them seen once. The TCR sequence derives from a male patient aged 2 to 9 who had a stem cell transplant for acute lymphoblastic leukemia, so the T cells may come from the graft donor. This chain joins TRBV6-5 and TRBJ2-1; 13 bases match TRBD2. Sequenced here: PBMCs, mostly from graft donor cells, sampled 60 days after TCRalphabeta/CD19-depleted stem cell transplant. The CDR3 protein is CASSLLTSGRSNEQFF. The CDR3 DNA is TGTGCCAGCAGTTTATTGACTAGCGGGAGGAGCAATGAGCAGTTCTTC.